The 10 T cell receptor beta chains reported below all come from one sample, sequenced in a study of blood T cells in healthy people across ages. A second PCR, run for roughly 6 to 11 cycles, used a sample-barcoded 5' primer plus a J-beta primer mix. TCRdb passed the 5' RACE reads through MiXCR, listing each CDR3 protein once. Here the sample spans 650,000 to 700,000 distinct CDR3 sequences, approximately 52% being singletons. Input material: blood. These receptor sequences come from a woman of 80 years or more in good health.

This chain joins TRBV20-1 and TRBJ1-4, with 9 bases fitting TRBD1. Trimming took 6 bases from V and 7 from J; bases not matched to a gene: 15. There are 16 residues in the CDR3. Germline loops: CDR1 DFQATT, CDR2 SNEGSKA (reference sequence). The CDR3, as DNA: TGCAGTGCGGAACCCGGGACAGGGATCAGGAGTGAAAAACTGTTTTTT. This sequence encodes CSAEPGTGIRSEKLFF.

This sequence joins TRBV5-1 and TRBJ2-1; 10 bases agree with TRBD1. The V and J ends lost 3 bases and 2 bases, in that order; junction bases with no gene match: 20. Germline V gene lookup returns CDR1 SGHRS and CDR2 YFSETQ. The length of the CDR3 is 21 residues. The CDR3 sequence is CASSSTPSGQGILATYNEQFF. The CDR3 bases are TGCGCCAGCAGCTCAACCCCGTCGGGACAGGGGATACTAGCGACCTACAATGAGCAGTTCTTC.

The genes are TRBV18 and TRBJ1-4; 8 bases agree with TRBD1. The CDR3 covers 15 residues. After removal of 5 bases from V and 7 bases from J, the junction contained 9 bases not matched to a gene. Per germline, CDR1 KGHSH and CDR2 LQKENI. This CDR3 reads CASSAIVTGGEKLFF. The CDR3 coding sequence is TGTGCCAGCTCAGCGATAGTTACAGGGGGTGAAAAACTGTTTTTT.

This clonotype was seen ten or more times. J is TRBJ2-5 and V is TRBV29-1; D is unclear. V was pared by 7 bases and J by 5 bases, with 11 bases between. CDR3 length: 11 residues. Germline V gene data show CDR1 as SQVTM and CDR2 as ANQGSEA. CDR3: CSGLVEETQYF. As DNA, the CDR3 is TGCAGCGGGTTGGTGGAGGAGACCCAGTACTTC. Drawing the rest from reference TRBV29-1 and TRBJ2-5, the complete variable domain is SAVISQKPSRDICQRGTSLTIQCQVDSQVTMMFWYRQQPGQSLTLIATANQGSEATYESGFVIDKFPISRPNLTFSTLTVSNMSPEDSSIYLCSGLVEETQYFGPGTRLLVL.

This clonotype was observed a handful of times. CDR3 in DNA: TGTGCCAGCAGGGATCCGTATCAGCCCCAGCATTTT. Translation: CASRDPYQPQHF. The V and J genes are TRBV6-1 and TRBJ1-5; D is undetermined. The ends were cut back, 6 bases at V and 5 bases at J, with 8 bases in the middle. Germline CDR1 reads MNHNS; CDR2 reads SASEGT. This CDR3 comprises 12 residues.

Note on this clonotype: A much more abundant neighbour one base away suggests this may be a read error. CDR3 sequence (DNA): TGTGCCAGCAGTCTCCGGGTAGCGGACAATGAGCAGTACTTC. Translation gives CASSLRVADNEQYF. The chain joins TRBV12-3 or TRBV12-4 to TRBJ2-5; weak D call: TRBD2 (6 bases). This CDR3 has 14 amino acids. V was cut by 5 bases and J by 11 bases, with 21 bases left in between.

This clonotype was recorded many times. This rearrangement joins TRBV5-1 to TRBJ1-2; D possibly corresponds to TRBD1 (6 bases). This CDR3 is built from 13 residues. With 5 bases removed from V and 8 bases from J, the gap between germline ends came to 16 bases. From germline, CDR1 is SGHRS and CDR2 YFSETQ. The chain's CDR3 is CASSAGGYLGYTF. DNA of the CDR3: TGCGCCAGCAGTGCGGGGGGCTACTTAGGCTACACCTTC.

This clonotype has only a few counts. The genes are TRBV10-3 and TRBJ2-7; 8 bases match TRBD1. Losses at the gene ends were 5 bases for V and 2 bases for J; bases not matched to a gene: 8. The CDR3 is 15 amino acids. Germline CDR1 ENHRY, CDR2 SYGVKD. CDR3 DNA: TGTGCCATCAGTAAAGACAGGGGTAAGGCCTACGAGCAGTACTTC. It yields the protein CAISKDRGKAYEQYF.

V gene TRBV14 combines with J gene TRBJ1-2, with 7 bases that match TRBD1. Looked up from germline, CDR1 is SGHDN and CDR2 is FVKESK. The CDR3 spans 12 residues. Trimming removed 4 bases from V and 10 bases from J; junction bases left unmatched: 6. The CDR3 DNA reads TGTGCCAGCAGCCCCCGGACAGGAGTCTACACCTTC. Protein: CASSPRTGVYTF.

CDR3 in amino acids: CASSLGQGNGELFF. DNA of the CDR3: TGCGCCAGCAGCTTGGGACAGGGCAACGGGGAGCTGTTTTTT. The chain joins TRBV5-1 to TRBJ2-2; 7 bases agree with TRBD1. V dropped 0 bases and J dropped 7; count of bases not matched to a gene: 3. Germline V gene sequence: CDR1 SGHRS, CDR2 YFSETQ. CDR3 size: 14 residues.